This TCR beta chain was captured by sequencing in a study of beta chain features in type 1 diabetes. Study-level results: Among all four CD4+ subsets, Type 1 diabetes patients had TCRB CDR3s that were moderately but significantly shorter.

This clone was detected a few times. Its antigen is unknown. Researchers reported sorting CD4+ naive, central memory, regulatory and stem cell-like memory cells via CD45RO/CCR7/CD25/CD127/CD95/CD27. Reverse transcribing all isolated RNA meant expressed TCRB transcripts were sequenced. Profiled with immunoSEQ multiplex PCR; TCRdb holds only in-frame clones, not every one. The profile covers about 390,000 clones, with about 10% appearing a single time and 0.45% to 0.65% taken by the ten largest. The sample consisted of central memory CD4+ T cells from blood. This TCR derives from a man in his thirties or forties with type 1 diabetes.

CDR3 sequence: CASSQPGTGPGETQYF. The CDR3, as DNA: TGTGCCAGCAGCCAGCCCGGGACAGGGCCGGGGGAGACCCAGTACTTC. The chain recombines TRBV11-1 with TRBJ2-5, with TRBD1 identical over 9 bases. V dropped 5 bases and J dropped 5; count of bases not matched to a gene: 12. Germline V CDR1 and CDR2: SGHAT, FQDESV (reference sequence). This CDR3 comprises 16 residues.